The 11 T cell receptor beta chains listed next were all sequenced from one sample in a study of T cells in Graves' hyperthyroidism and ophthalmopathy (dated by TCRdb to about 2019). The method behind the library was multiplex PCR. The reads were generated on an Illumina HiSeq 2000. TCR beta CDR3 regions were amplified from RNA transcripts. The first round of RT-PCR for the TCR CDR3 was performed with the HTBI primer set and the Qiagen OneStep RT-PCR kit. Through fastp at Q25 and MiXCR, TCRdb rebuilt clones from the public reads, retaining in-frame beta chains. Every distinct CDR3 protein forms one entry, paired with its most common genes and DNA. The sample contains around 440,000 distinct CDR3 sequences, 15% to 18% of them found a single time. Approximately 14% of the sample belongs to the ten largest clones. Sequencing input: blood. The origin of the receptors is a woman between 18 and 29 years old with Graves' hyperthyroidism.

V usage is TRBV28 and J usage is TRBJ1-1; tentative D call: TRBD1 (5 bases). V was cut by 6 bases and J by 1 base, with 12 bases left in between. This CDR3 region has 14 residues. The germline V gene has CDR1 MDHEN and CDR2 SYDVKM. This CDR3 is CASRPPTANTEAFF. The CDR3 DNA reads as TGTGCCAGCAGACCCCCGACAGCGAACACTGAAGCTTTCTTT.

This clonotype was found a few times. V and J are TRBV28 and TRBJ2-4; a possible D gene is TRBD2 (6 bases). Trimming cost V 6 bases and J 1 base, with 13 bases left between them. From germline, CDR1 is MDHEN and CDR2 SYDVKM. CDR3 length: 15 residues. The DNA of the CDR3 is TGTGCCAGCAGCCCAGGAGGGGTCGCCAAAAACATTCAGTACTTC. Its translation: CASSPGGVAKNIQYF. Full variable domain (remainder filled in from reference TRBV28 and TRBJ2-4): DVKVTQSSRYLVKRTGEKVFLECVQDMDHENMFWYRQDPGLGLRLIYFSYDVKMKEKGDIPEGYSVSREKKERFSLILESASTNQTSMYLCASSPGGVAKNIQYFGAGTRLSVL.

This clonotype was picked up a small number of times. The chain joins TRBV6-1 to TRBJ2-7; D is ambiguous. Germline V gene lookup returns CDR1 MNHNS and CDR2 SASEGT. Trimming pared 5 bases from V and 2 bases from J, leaving 10 bases between. This CDR3 is 13 amino acids long. DNA for the CDR3: TGTGCCAGCAGTCCCGACCGGCCCTACGAGCAGTACTTC. Protein: CASSPDRPYEQYF.

Here the CDR3 DNA reads TGTGCCAGCAGCTTGGGAATTAGCGGGAGGGCCTACAATGAGCAGTTCTTC. Amino acid sequence: CASSLGISGRAYNEQFF. This rearrangement joins TRBV5-6 to TRBJ2-1; the match to TRBD2 covers 11 bases. The CDR3 covers 17 residues. V trimming: 0 bases; J trimming: 2 bases; junction bases outside the gene matches: 4. Germline V gene lookup returns CDR1 SGHDT and CDR2 YYEEEE.

This clonotype occurred a few times. The chain couples TRBV19 to TRBJ1-1, with a weak D call TRBD1 (5 bases). Germline CDR1 LNHDA, CDR2 SQIVND (reference sequence). The CDR3 has 12 amino acids. Trimming shortened V by 5 bases and J by 11 bases, and 15 bases separated the two germline ends. In nucleotides, the CDR3 is TGTGCCAGTAGTCCGGGACCGGCTGGGGCTTTCTTT. It yields the protein CASSPGPAGAFF.

This clonotype was counted many times. The chain recombines TRBV9 with TRBJ1-1; a weak D match, TRBD1 (5 bases). The V end was cut by 5 bases, the J end by 7 bases, with 12 bases between. CDR3 length: 12 residues. CDR1 and CDR2 from the germline V gene are SGDLS and YYNGEE. This CDR3 is CASSRWGGEAFF. The CDR3 DNA is TGTGCCAGCAGTAGGTGGGGGGGTGAAGCTTTCTTT.

This clonotype was found many times. This rearrangement joins TRBV5-6 to TRBJ2-5, with TRBD2 matching over 8 bases. CDR3 length: 14 residues. Germline trimming cut 1 base from V and 5 bases from J; bases unmatched to any gene: 4. CDR1 SGHDT and CDR2 YYEEEE come from the germline V gene. CDR3 amino acids: CASSLREGLETQYF. DNA of the CDR3: TGTGCCAGCAGCTTGCGGGAGGGCTTGGAGACCCAGTACTTC.

This clonotype was counted a single time. DNA for the CDR3: TGTGCCAGCAGCTTATTTTCGGGGGACTCCGGAAACACCATATATTTT. The encoded protein is CASSLFSGDSGNTIYF. V gene TRBV7-6 combines with J gene TRBJ1-3; possible D gene TRBD1, 5 bases. This CDR3 is built from 16 residues. V gave up 2 bases and J gave up 4 bases, with 15 bases separating them. In germline, CDR1 is SGHVS, CDR2 FNYEAQ.

The chain employs TRBV4-2 and TRBJ1-6; no clear D gene. The CDR3 has 16 residues. Germline values: CDR1 LGHNA, CDR2 YNFKEQ. The V end was cut by 2 bases, the J end by 6 bases, with 14 bases between. The DNA of the CDR3 is TGTGCCAGCAGCCAATCAAGGTGGGGTAGTAATTCACCCCTCCACTTT. Its translation is CASSQSRWGSNSPLHF.

This clonotype was seen a few times. The CDR3 region is CASSPSGRAPYEQYF. DNA of the CDR3: TGTGCCAGCAGCCCCAGCGGGAGGGCCCCATACGAGCAGTACTTC. The rearrangement uses TRBV7-2 and TRBJ2-7; 10 bases align to TRBD2. This CDR3 has 15 residues. The germline V gene encodes CDR1 SGHTA and CDR2 FQGNSA. V lost 5 bases, J lost 4 bases, and 8 bases stayed unmatched. Full variable domain (outside the CDR3, taken from reference TRBV7-2 and TRBJ2-7): GAGVSQSPSNKVTEKGKDVELRCDPISGHTALYWYRQSLGQGLEFLIYFQGNSAPDKSGLPSDRFSAERTGGSVSTLTIQRTQQEDSAVYLCASSPSGRAPYEQYFGPGTRLTVT.

The chain has TRBV3-1 and TRBJ1-4, with D tentatively TRBD1 (5 bases). The V and J ends lost 3 bases and 0 bases respectively, with 20 bases between them. The V gene's germline CDR1 is LGHDT and CDR2 YNNKEL (reference sequence). This CDR3 has 19 residues. The CDR3 loop reads CASSHGYGGLRATNEKLFF. Here the CDR3 DNA reads TGTGCCAGCAGCCACGGATATGGGGGACTCCGAGCAACTAATGAAAAACTGTTTTTT.